The source of this TCR beta chain is a study of shared clonotypes between healthy human individuals (TCRdb year 2020). In the study overall: A few men and a couple of women, aged 18 to 49 years, made up the cohort. Each donor's leukapheresis produced roughly between roughly 0.9 and 9 billion PBMCs. To estimate repertoire size and how much clonotypes are shared between individuals, the study performed deep sequencing of blood TCR repertoires from a handful of healthy adults. For each donor, three plates each were used for CD4 naive and CD4 memory, two plates were used for CD8 naive, and one plate was used for CD8 memory. Different laboratories and diverse techniques were used to prepare libraries and sequence TCR repertoires, to increase sequencing depth and limit assay-specific biases. What the study reported, not specific to this receptor: Higher generation probabilities were observed for clonotypes shared by all four sorted-subset donors than for non-shared clonotypes. Even with the large sequencing depth, rarefaction of the sorted-subset datasets indicated that sequencing was incomplete. When a few donors were compared, the shared fraction of clonotypes was about 5.4% for naive CD4, roughly 3.4% for naive CD8, 2.3% for memory CD4, and approximately 0.4% for memory CD8. Sampling was limited to blood, and TCR repertoires in tissue likely differ from TCR repertoires in blood. Naive subsets generally had larger estimated clonotype richness than memory subsets. Because the study included only a small number of donors, the genetic and exposure-history diversity represented was limited. Pairwise subsampling indicated that sequencing depth was expected to affect the degree of clonotype sharing among donors.

From a lookup of the germline V gene (reference sequence), CDR1 and CDR2 are LNHDA and SQIVND. The CDR3, cysteine through phenylalanine, is 12 amino acids long. The retained sequence is limited to the CDR3, 36 bases, with the frame set at the first base. V is cut by 5 bases and J by 5 bases, and the space between the germline ends is 7 bases. CD8 naive samples were CD45RO-negative cells positively selected for CCR7, giving a CD45RA+CCR7+ population that excluded TemRA cells. Donors were healthy HIV-negative adults with no recently reported acute infections or vaccinations. Every donor was a Caucasian adult residing in Nashville, Tennessee, USA. Blood was obtained by leukapheresis, after which PBMCs were separated by Ficoll-Histopaque density gradient centrifugation and cryopreserved in liquid nitrogen vapor phase. Analytical flow cytometry was used to check the purity and quantity of every magnetically sorted T cell population. Genomic DNA was isolated from every sorted fraction and measured by UV absorbance on a Nanodrop 2000c.

About this clone itself: This receptor's antigen is unknown. The record has no base qualities; no much larger clone is one base away.

TCR CDR3 regions were amplified from genomic DNA by multiplex PCR using the deep immunoSEQ assay. Extracted genomic DNA from each cell subset was spread evenly across all wells of several immunoSEQ 96-well plates, with each plate serving as a replicate. For sorted subsets, around 0.2 ug genomic DNA, equal to tens of thousands of T cell genomes, was loaded into each replicate PCR. Purified libraries were measured with a Qubit 3.0 fluorometer, size-checked on a Bioanalyzer 2100, and measured again with the KAPA Library Quantification kit. Every immunoSEQ 96-well plate was sequenced on a separate single-read 150-cycle Illumina NextSeq 550 flow cell. For the original study's pipeline: The immunoSEQ output contained only junctional sequences without quality scores, so filtering could not match that applied to full-length reads. Sequences were annotated with PyIR, a Python wrapper for IgBLAST v1.9, and V/J genes and CDR3 were assigned using IMGT germline references. Reads with weak V/J assignments (E-value above 1e-6), missing CDR3, stop codons, out-of-frame junctions, or ambiguous translated residues were removed. V3J clonotypes were defined as sequences sharing an identical inferred V gene, J gene, and CDR3 amino acid sequence. Percentage overlap between repertoires was computed as shared unique clonotypes divided by the size of the smaller repertoire. RTK rarefaction, the Chao1 estimator, and Recon v2.1 estimates of unobserved clonotypes were used to assess repertoire richness. OLGA was used to compute generation probabilities for all TCRbeta clonotypes that the gDNA method yielded from a handful of donors. TCRdb took over this immuneACCESS table, retaining in-frame rearrangements with V and J assigned. Such tables are incomplete; in checked studies, under half of the missing clones stem from an unresolved V gene, and the remainder is unexplained. V and J calls and clone size are copied from that table; D and trimming were computed from the DNA. The sample table contains roughly 550,000 clones; only one count was recorded for around 95% of them. The top ten clones comprise roughly 0.1% of the sample.

The sequence was obtained from a woman aged 30 to 39 in good health. The chain is encoded by TRBV19 joined to TRBJ1-5; too little of a D gene remains to name it. Input material: naive CD8+ T cells sorted from blood. What the cell subset or site label conveys for this sample: CD45RA+CCR7+. The CDR3 has the sequence CASSHGYQPQHF. The sequence in DNA is TGTGCCAGTAGTCACGGTTATCAGCCCCAGCATTTT.